Below, 15 T cell receptor beta chains from the same sample are listed, as sequenced in a study of response to subunit inactivated influenza vaccine. TCRdb itself ran the RT-PCR reads through MiXCR, one entry per CDR3 protein. The repertoire holds hundreds of thousands of distinct CDR3 sequences, with around a fifth as singletons. The source material was PBMCs from blood, sampled 21 months after vaccination. The receptors here all came from a man in his fifties or sixties who received an inactivated influenza vaccine.

The rearrangement joins TRBV28 to TRBJ1-2; tentative D call: TRBD1 (6 bases). Germline V gives CDR1 MDHEN, CDR2 SYDVKM. This CDR3 region has 14 residues. Trimming cost V 3 bases and J 7 bases, with 15 bases left between them. The CDR3 here is CASSLGSGALGYTF. The CDR3 DNA sequence: TGTGCCAGCAGTTTGGGGTCGGGGGCGCTTGGCTACACCTTC.

This clonotype was picked up one time. This rearrangement joins TRBV3-1 to TRBJ2-6; 10 bases map to TRBD1. CDR1 is LGHDT and CDR2 is YNNKEL in the germline V gene (reference sequence). This CDR3 is 17 amino acids long. V lost 1 base, J lost 2 bases, and 2 bases stayed unmatched. CDR3 residues: CASSQGTGGPGANVLTF. The CDR3 nucleotides read TGTGCCAGCAGCCAAGGGACAGGGGGTCCTGGGGCCAACGTCCTGACTTTC.

The chain is built from TRBV10-3 and TRBJ1-5; D gene ambiguous. V was pared by 3 bases and J by 2 bases, with 8 bases between. This CDR3 is 14 amino acids long. Germline V gene lookup returns CDR1 ENHRY and CDR2 SYGVKD. The CDR3 loop reads CAISDGHGNQPQHF. The CDR3 region has the DNA TGTGCCATCAGTGATGGGCATGGCAATCAGCCCCAGCATTTT.

The chain is built from TRBV27 and TRBJ2-2; weak D call: TRBD2 (7 bases). From germline, CDR1 is MNHEY and CDR2 SMNVEV (reference sequence). V was cut by 5 bases and J by 5 bases, with 15 bases left in between. This CDR3 has 15 amino acids. CDR3 coding DNA: TGTGCCAGCAGTCCCGGGGGCGGGAGAACCGGGGAGCTGTTTTTT. Its protein product is CASSPGGGRTGELFF.

This clonotype was recorded a few times. V gene TRBV6-5 combines with J gene TRBJ1-5; D gene ambiguous. V shed 6 bases and J shed 2 bases, with 5 bases lying between them. This CDR3 spans 12 amino acids. CDR1 MNHEY and CDR2 SVGAGI come from the germline V gene. CDR3 nucleotide sequence: TGTGCCAGCAGGGCAGGCAATCAGCCCCAGCATTTT. This gives the protein CASRAGNQPQHF.

V usage is TRBV19 and J usage is TRBJ1-2; D is perhaps TRBD1 (6 bases). Looked up from germline, CDR1 is LNHDA and CDR2 is SQIVND (reference sequence). CDR3 size: 14 residues. V was trimmed by 7 bases and J by 4 bases, leaving 16 bases between them. CDR3 bases: TGTGCCAGTAATCGGGCAGGGGCCCTCTATGGCTACACCTTC. Its translation is CASNRAGALYGYTF.

The genes are TRBV28 and TRBJ2-7, with D possibly TRBD1 on 6 matching bases. The V gene lost 2 bases and the J gene lost 7 bases, with 15 bases spanning the gap. The germline CDR1 and CDR2 sequences are MDHEN and SYDVKM. This CDR3 spans 14 amino acids. The chain's CDR3 is CASSLVGTKGEQYF. In DNA form, the CDR3 reads TGTGCCAGCAGTTTAGTGGGGACAAAGGGAGAGCAGTACTTC. The complete variable domain, with remaining parts taken from reference TRBV28 and TRBJ2-7, reads DVKVTQSSRYLVKRTGEKVFLECVQDMDHENMFWYRQDPGLGLRLIYFSYDVKMKEKGDIPEGYSVSREKKERFSLILESASTNQTSMYLCASSLVGTKGEQYFGPGTRLTVT.

This clonotype was recorded at least ten times. The rearrangement joins TRBV5-1 to TRBJ1-1; TRBD1 might be the D (5 bases). The CDR3 covers 14 residues. Germline V gene sequence: CDR1 SGHRS, CDR2 YFSETQ. Trimming took off 2 bases at V and 2 bases at J, with 10 bases between the two ends. The CDR3 spells CASSLTGVNTEAFF. CDR3 DNA sequence: TGCGCCAGCAGCTTAACGGGGGTAAACACTGAAGCTTTCTTT.

J is TRBJ2-5 and V is TRBV20-1; 11 nucleotides match TRBD2. The ends lost 5 bases at V and 2 bases at J; junction bases unmatched: 7. The CDR3 has 15 residues. Germline loops: CDR1 DFQATT, CDR2 SNEGSKA (reference sequence). The CDR3 loop reads CSAGAGTSGQETQYF. In DNA form, the CDR3 reads TGCAGTGCTGGCGCCGGGACTAGCGGACAAGAGACCCAGTACTTC.

The rearrangement uses TRBV5-1 and TRBJ1-3; D call uncertain. The V end lost 0 bases, the J end lost 4 bases, and 8 bases lay between the germline ends. The germline V gene encodes CDR1 SGHRS and CDR2 YFSETQ. The CDR3 is 14 amino acids. CDR3: CASSLAGFGNTIYF. Written as DNA, the CDR3 is TGCGCCAGCAGCTTGGCGGGGTTCGGAAACACCATATATTTT.

The chain recombines TRBV30 with TRBJ1-2, with D perhaps matching TRBD1 (5 bases). With 5 bases removed from V and 6 bases from J, the gap between germline ends came to 16 bases. Germline CDR1 and CDR2: GTSNPN and SVGIG (reference sequence). The CDR3 loop spans 13 amino acids. The CDR3 DNA is TGTGCCTGGCCGGGTGTAGCGGGGCATGGCTACACCTTC. It yields the protein CAWPGVAGHGYTF.

This chain joins TRBV3-1 and TRBJ2-5; D assignment may be TRBD1 or TRBD2 (6 bases each). V lost 4 bases, J lost 4 bases, and 16 bases lay in between. The CDR3 spans 15 residues. CDR1 and CDR2 from the germline V gene are LGHDT and YNNKEL (reference sequence). The CDR3 nucleotides read TGTGCCAGCAGCCCGGGATCGGGGGCCCCAGAGACCCAGTACTTC. Translating gives CASSPGSGAPETQYF.

This clonotype was seen a handful of times. The rearrangement joins TRBV29-1 to TRBJ1-5, with 10 bases matching TRBD1. The V gene's germline CDR1 is SQVTM and CDR2 ANQGSEA. The ends lost 7 bases at V and 1 base at J; junction bases unmatched: 4. This CDR3 contains 14 residues. Written as DNA, the CDR3 is TGCAGCGCCAAGACAGGGGGCAGCAATCAGCCCCAGCATTTT. It yields the protein CSAKTGGSNQPQHF.

This clonotype has a handful of counts. V is TRBV12-3 or TRBV12-4 and J is TRBJ1-1; perhaps TRBD1 as D (6 bases). V was cut by 3 bases and J by 1 base, with 12 bases left in between. The CDR3 is 15 residues long. The CDR3 nucleotides are TGTGCCAGCAGTTTCGGCACAGGGAGGAACACTGAAGCTTTCTTT. Protein: CASSFGTGRNTEAFF.

This clonotype was recorded a few times. The chain combines TRBV7-8 with TRBJ2-5; D is ambiguous. Germline CDR1 SGHVS, CDR2 FQNEAQ. V was clipped by 1 base and J by 1 base, with 7 bases between them. The CDR3 is 14 amino acids. For the CDR3, the DNA is TGTGCCAGCAGCTTAGGGCTGATCCAAGAGACCCAGTACTTC. It encodes CASSLGLIQETQYF.